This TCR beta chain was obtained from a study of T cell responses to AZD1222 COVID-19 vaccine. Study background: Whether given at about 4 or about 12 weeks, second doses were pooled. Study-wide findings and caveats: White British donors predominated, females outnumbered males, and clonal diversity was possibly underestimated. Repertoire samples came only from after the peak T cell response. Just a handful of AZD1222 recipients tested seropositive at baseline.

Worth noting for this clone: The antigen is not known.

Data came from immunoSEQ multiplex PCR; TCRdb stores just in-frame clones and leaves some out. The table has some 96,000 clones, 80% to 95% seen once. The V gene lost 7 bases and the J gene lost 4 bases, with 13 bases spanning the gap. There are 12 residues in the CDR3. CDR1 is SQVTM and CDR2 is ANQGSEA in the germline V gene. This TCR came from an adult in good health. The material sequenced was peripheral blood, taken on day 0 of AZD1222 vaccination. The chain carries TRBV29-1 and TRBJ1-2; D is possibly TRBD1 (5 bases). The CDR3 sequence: CSAGILFYGYTF. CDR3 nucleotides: TGCAGCGCAGGGATTCTCTTCTATGGCTACACCTTC.